These 21 T cell receptor beta chains came from one sample sequenced in a study of PD-L1 blockade in urothelial cancer. Time point specified: peripheral blood 6 weeks after treatment start. TCRdb's copy holds only in-frame clones and misses some; the assay was immunoSEQ multiplex PCR. Of 60,000 to 80,000 clones in the sample, 88% were seen once. The sample in question was PBMCs, obtained around atezolizumab (anti-PD-L1) treatment. All receptors come from a man aged 55 to 70 with urothelial cancer.

This chain connects TRBV6-5 to TRBJ2-3; maybe TRBD2 (5 bases). The ends were cut back, 0 bases at V and 0 bases at J, with 10 bases in the middle. The germline V gene encodes CDR1 MNHEY and CDR2 SVGAGI. The length of the CDR3 is 16 residues. The CDR3 DNA sequence: TGTGCCAGCAGTTACTCGTGGGGAGTCAGCACAGATACGCAGTATTTT. Residues: CASSYSWGVSTDTQYF.

The genes are TRBV27 and TRBJ2-1, with 7 bases matching TRBD1. Looked up from germline, CDR1 is MNHEY and CDR2 is SMNVEV (reference sequence). Losses at the gene ends were 4 bases for V and 0 bases for J; bases not matched to a gene: 3. There are 15 residues in the CDR3. CDR3 nucleotides: TGTGCCAGCAGTTCGACAGGGAACTCCTACAATGAGCAGTTCTTC. This codes for CASSSTGNSYNEQFF.

This sequence joins TRBV5-1 and TRBJ2-1; 8 bases align to TRBD2. V shed 9 bases, J shed 8 bases, and the junction held 10 bases outside the gene matches. The length of the CDR3 is 13 residues. The germline V gene has CDR1 SGHRS and CDR2 YFSETQ. This chain's CDR3 is CATRSGREDEQFF. DNA for the CDR3: TGCGCCACCCGGAGCGGGCGGGAGGATGAGCAGTTCTTC.

The rearrangement uses TRBV7-2 and TRBJ2-5; a weak D match, TRBD1 (6 bases). V lost 5 bases and J lost 5, with 12 bases in between. The CDR3 runs to 13 residues. Germline assignment: CDR1 SGHTA and CDR2 FQGNSA. Written as DNA, the CDR3 is TGTGCCAGCAGCCCTAACAGGGACGAGACCCAGTACTTC. This encodes CASSPNRDETQYF.

This clone was observed a handful of times. The chain recombines TRBV27 with TRBJ2-7; TRBD2 matches at 15 bases. Trimming cost V 6 bases and J 6 bases; bases outside gene matches: 9. Germline V lookup: CDR1 MNHEY, CDR2 SMNVEV (reference sequence). This CDR3 contains 16 residues. CDR3: CASSRGGTSGRREQYF. For the CDR3, the DNA is TGTGCCAGCAGCCGTGGGGGGACTAGCGGGAGGCGCGAGCAGTACTTC.

The chain combines TRBV7-2 with TRBJ1-5, with a weak D call TRBD1 (6 bases). The CDR3 sequence is 13 residues long. Trimming removed 5 bases at V and 5 bases at J, with 10 bases between. Germline lookup yields CDR1 SGHTA and CDR2 FQGNSA. The CDR3 reads CASSMDSHQPQHF. The CDR3 DNA sequence: TGTGCCAGCAGCATGGACAGTCATCAGCCCCAGCATTTT.

The V call is TRBV11-2, the J call TRBJ1-1; maybe TRBD1 (6 bases). CDR3 length: 17 amino acids. Germline lookup yields CDR1 SGHAT and CDR2 FQNNGV. Trimming shortened V by 4 bases and J by 0 bases, and 18 bases separated the two germline ends. The CDR3, as DNA: TGTGCCAGCAGCTCACTCTGGTACAGGGTTTTGAACACTGAAGCTTTCTTT. This encodes CASSSLWYRVLNTEAFF.

The rearrangement joins TRBV6-5 to TRBJ2-7; 10 bases match TRBD2. V gave up 6 bases and J gave up 3 bases; unmatched junction bases: 5. Looked up from germline, CDR1 is MNHEY and CDR2 is SVGAGI. This CDR3 has 14 residues. The CDR3 DNA follows: TGTGCCAGCAGGACTACTAGCGGGAACTACGAGCAGTACTTC. As protein: CASRTTSGNYEQYF.

The rearrangement links TRBV10-3 to TRBJ2-7, with D perhaps matching TRBD2 (6 bases). Germline lookup yields CDR1 ENHRY and CDR2 SYGVKD. Trimming removed 8 bases from V and 2 bases from J, with 19 bases in between. The CDR3 totals 15 residues. The CDR3 nucleotides read TGTGCCATCGGCCGGGAGAGACGGGTCGCCTACGAGCAGTACTTC. Translated: CAIGRERRVAYEQYF.

The V call is TRBV7-2, the J call TRBJ1-5; D gene ambiguous. From germline, CDR1 is SGHTA and CDR2 FQGNSA. This CDR3 is built from 15 residues. Trimming pared 2 bases from V and 0 bases from J, leaving 8 bases between. Written as DNA, the CDR3 is TGTGCCAGCAGCTTATACCCAGGTAGCAATCAGCCCCAGCATTTT. Its translation is CASSLYPGSNQPQHF.

V usage is TRBV30 and J usage is TRBJ2-3; the D gene is possibly TRBD2 (7 bases). There are 15 residues in the CDR3. The germline V and J ends were trimmed by 3 bases and 2 bases, with 15 bases remaining between them. From germline, CDR1 is GTSNPN and CDR2 SVGIG (reference sequence). In DNA form, the CDR3 reads TGTGCCTGGAGGGAGGTGGGGGGGCTCACAGATACGCAGTATTTT. The encoded protein is CAWREVGGLTDTQYF.

V is TRBV5-1 and J is TRBJ2-3; 13 bases map to TRBD2. Germline V gives CDR1 SGHRS, CDR2 YFSETQ. V was pared by 1 base and J by 6 bases, with 11 bases of the junction left unmatched. The CDR3 covers 18 residues. For the CDR3, the DNA is TGCGCCAGCAGCTTGCCATCTAGGACTAGCGGGAGTAGGGATACGCAGTATTTT. Amino acid sequence: CASSLPSRTSGSRDTQYF.

The chain uses TRBV11-3 and TRBJ2-7, with TRBD2 as a possible D gene (6 bases). Germline-derived CDR1 and CDR2 are SGHNT and YENEEA. The V end was cut by 0 bases, the J end by 8 bases, with 23 bases between. This CDR3 has 17 residues. CDR3 nucleotide sequence: TGTGCCAGCAGCTTAGATAAGGGAATTATAGGCGGGAACAAGCAGTACTTC. Its protein is CASSLDKGIIGGNKQYF.

The genes are TRBV6-6 and TRBJ1-5; no reliable D call. The CDR3 covers 14 residues. V dropped 8 bases and J dropped 5 bases, with 16 bases sitting between them. Germline V gene lookup returns CDR1 MNHNY and CDR2 SVGAGI (reference sequence). As DNA, the CDR3 is TGTGCCAGCGCAGAAGGGAGGGAACATCAGCCCCAGCATTTT. This codes for CASAEGREHQPQHF.

The chain carries TRBV4-1 and TRBJ2-7; TRBD1 aligns across 8 bases. This CDR3 contains 14 residues. Germline assignment: CDR1 MGHRA and CDR2 YSYEKL. After removal of 4 bases from V and 1 base from J, the junction contained 3 bases not matched to a gene. The DNA for the CDR3 is TGCGCCAGCAGCCCAGGGGACAGGTCCTACGAGCAGTACTTC. Its protein product is CASSPGDRSYEQYF.

This clone was picked up one time. DNA for the CDR3: TGTGCCAGCAGTCTCTTTTCTGGGGCCAACGTCCTGACTTTC. It specifies CASSLFSGANVLTF. The rearrangement joins TRBV5-6 to TRBJ2-6; D uncertain. The CDR3 runs to 14 residues. V dropped 5 bases and J dropped 1 base, with 7 bases sitting between them. Per the germline V gene, CDR1 is SGHDT and CDR2 is YYEEEE.

The V gene is TRBV7-9, the J gene TRBJ1-1, with 9 bases fitting TRBD1. Germline values: CDR1 SEHNR, CDR2 FQNEAQ (reference sequence). The CDR3 consists of 13 residues. Trimming removed 5 bases from V and 4 bases from J; junction bases left unmatched: 2. CDR3 sequence: CASSTTGGTEAFF. For the CDR3, the DNA is TGTGCCAGCAGCACGACAGGGGGCACTGAAGCTTTCTTT.

The chain recombines TRBV5-1 with TRBJ2-3; TRBD1 matches 9 bases. J gave up 7 bases and V 0 bases, and 12 bases lay outside the gene matches. CDR1 and CDR2 from the germline V gene are SGHRS and YFSETQ. This CDR3 contains 17 residues. The CDR3 DNA follows: TGCGCCAGCAGCTTGGGTGGTACAGGGGGCGCTTATAATACGCAGTATTTT. Translation gives CASSLGGTGGAYNTQYF.

This rearrangement joins TRBV5-1 to TRBJ2-7; 7 positions agree with TRBD2. This CDR3 has 15 amino acids. With V trimmed by 4 bases and J by 2 bases, 9 bases remained unmatched. Germline V lookup: CDR1 SGHRS, CDR2 YFSETQ. The CDR3 here is CASSNSGSGTYEQYF. In DNA form, the CDR3 reads TGCGCCAGCAGCAATAGCGGGTCCGGGACCTACGAGCAGTACTTC.

The V gene is TRBV30, the J gene TRBJ2-5; TRBD1 matches at 12 bases. CDR3 size: 18 residues. The germline V gene encodes CDR1 GTSNPN and CDR2 SVGIG (reference sequence). Trimming cost V 1 base and J 4 bases; bases outside gene matches: 13. The CDR3 DNA is TGTGCCTGGAGTGGGGCCGGGACAGGGGGCGCCTGGCGAGAGACCCAGTACTTC. As protein: CAWSGAGTGGAWRETQYF.

In its sample, this clone was seen once. The V gene is TRBV18, the J gene TRBJ2-7, with a tentative D call TRBD1 (7 bases). V gave up 5 bases and J gave up 5 bases, with 16 bases separating them. From germline, CDR1 is KGHSH and CDR2 LQKENI. This CDR3 spans 14 amino acids. Written as DNA, the CDR3 is TGTGCCAGCTCAACGACAGGGAGGATCCACGAGCAGTACTTC. Translating it yields CASSTTGRIHEQYF.